This T cell receptor (beta chain) comes out of a study of T cells in Graves' hyperthyroidism and ophthalmopathy. On the study more broadly: Peripheral blood sampling occurred at initial diagnosis, before any treatment.

This clonotype was seen repeatedly, ten times or more. RNA transcripts gave rise to amplified TCR beta CDR3 regions. Initially, a first-round RT-PCR of the TCR CDR3 employed the HTBI primer set. MiXCR, run by TCRdb on the multiplex PCR reads, gives a single entry per CDR3 protein. The sample carries 600,000 to 850,000 distinct CDR3 sequences, 18% recorded once. V gave up 1 base and J gave up 2 bases; unmatched junction bases: 6. CDR3 length: 17 amino acids. In germline, CDR1 is LGHDT, CDR2 YNNKEL (reference sequence). The chain links TRBV3-1 to TRBJ2-3; 10 positions match TRBD2. The source material was blood. This clonotype originated in a woman in her forties or fifties with Graves' hyperthyroidism that later progressed to Graves' ophthalmopathy. As DNA, the CDR3 is TGTGCCAGCAGCCAAGTAGGACTAGCGGTACCCACAGATACGCAGTATTTT. This sequence encodes CASSQVGLAVPTDTQYF.